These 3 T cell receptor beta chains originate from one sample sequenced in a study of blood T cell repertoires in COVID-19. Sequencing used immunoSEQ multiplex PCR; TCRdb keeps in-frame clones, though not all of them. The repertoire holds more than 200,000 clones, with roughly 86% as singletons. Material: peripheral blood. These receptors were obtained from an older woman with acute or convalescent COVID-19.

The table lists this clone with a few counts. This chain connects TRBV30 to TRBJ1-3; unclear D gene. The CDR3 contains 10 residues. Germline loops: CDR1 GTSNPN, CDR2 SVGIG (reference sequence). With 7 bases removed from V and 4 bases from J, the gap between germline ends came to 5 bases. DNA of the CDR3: TGTGCCTACCTAGGAAACACCATATATTTT. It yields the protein CAYLGNTIYF.

Here the CDR3 DNA reads TGTGCCAGCAGCCCGAGAGCCATGGCGGGAGGAGAAACAGATACGCAGTATTTT. This sequence encodes CASSPRAMAGGETDTQYF. The J gene is TRBJ2-3, the V gene TRBV7-2, with TRBD2 identical over 8 bases. CDR1 is SGHTA and CDR2 is FQGNSA in the germline V gene. V lost 5 bases and J lost 3; bases outside the gene matches: 16. The CDR3 consists of 18 residues.

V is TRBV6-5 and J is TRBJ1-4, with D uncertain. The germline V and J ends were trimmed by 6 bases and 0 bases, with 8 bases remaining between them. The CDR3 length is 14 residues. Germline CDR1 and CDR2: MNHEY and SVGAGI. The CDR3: CASRNNPTNEKLFF. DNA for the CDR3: TGTGCCAGCAGAAACAACCCAACTAATGAAAAACTGTTTTTT.